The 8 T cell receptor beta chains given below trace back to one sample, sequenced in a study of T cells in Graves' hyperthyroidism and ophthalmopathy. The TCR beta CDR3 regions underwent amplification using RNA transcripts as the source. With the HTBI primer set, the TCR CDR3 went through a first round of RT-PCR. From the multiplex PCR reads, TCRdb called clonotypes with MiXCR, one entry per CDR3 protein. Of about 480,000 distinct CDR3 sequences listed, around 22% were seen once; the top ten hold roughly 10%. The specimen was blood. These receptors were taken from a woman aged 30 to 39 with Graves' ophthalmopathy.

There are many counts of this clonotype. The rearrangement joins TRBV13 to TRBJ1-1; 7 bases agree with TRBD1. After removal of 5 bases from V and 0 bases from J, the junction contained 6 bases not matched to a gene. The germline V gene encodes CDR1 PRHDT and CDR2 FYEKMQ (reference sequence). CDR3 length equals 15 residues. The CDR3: CASSREGQLNTEAFF. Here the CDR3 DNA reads TGTGCCAGCAGCCGAGAGGGACAGCTGAACACTGAAGCTTTCTTT. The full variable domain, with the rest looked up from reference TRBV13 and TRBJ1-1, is AAGVIQSPRHLIKEKRETATLKCYPIPRHDTVYWYQQGPGQDPQFLISFYEKMQSDKGSIPDRFSAQQFSDYHSELNMSSLELGDSALYFCASSREGQLNTEAFFGQGTRLTVV.

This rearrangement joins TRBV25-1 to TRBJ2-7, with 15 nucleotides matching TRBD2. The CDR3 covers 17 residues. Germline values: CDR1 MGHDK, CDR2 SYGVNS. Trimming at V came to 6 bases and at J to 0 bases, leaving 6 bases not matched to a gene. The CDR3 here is CASRGLAGGRISYEQYF. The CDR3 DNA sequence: TGTGCCAGCAGAGGACTAGCGGGAGGGCGGATCTCCTACGAGCAGTACTTC.

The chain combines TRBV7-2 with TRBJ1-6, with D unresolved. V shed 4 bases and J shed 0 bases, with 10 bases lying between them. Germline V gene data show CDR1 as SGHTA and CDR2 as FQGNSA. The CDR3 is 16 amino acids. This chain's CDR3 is CASSSFGSSYNSPLHF. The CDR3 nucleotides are TGTGCCAGCAGCTCCTTCGGTAGCTCCTATAATTCACCCCTCCACTTT.

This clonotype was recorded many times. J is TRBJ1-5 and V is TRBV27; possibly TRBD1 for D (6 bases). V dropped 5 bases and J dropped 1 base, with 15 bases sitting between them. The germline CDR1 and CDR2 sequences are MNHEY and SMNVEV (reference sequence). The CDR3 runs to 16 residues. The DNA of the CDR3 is TGTGCCAGCAGTCCCCACAGGGATTGGAGCAATCAGCCCCAGCATTTT. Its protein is CASSPHRDWSNQPQHF.

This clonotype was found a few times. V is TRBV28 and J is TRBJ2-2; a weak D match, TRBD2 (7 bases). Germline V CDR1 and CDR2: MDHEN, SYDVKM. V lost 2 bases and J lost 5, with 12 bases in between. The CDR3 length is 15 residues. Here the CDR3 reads CASSLPRGGTGELFF. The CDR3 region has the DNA TGTGCCAGCAGTTTACCCAGGGGAGGGACCGGGGAGCTGTTTTTT.

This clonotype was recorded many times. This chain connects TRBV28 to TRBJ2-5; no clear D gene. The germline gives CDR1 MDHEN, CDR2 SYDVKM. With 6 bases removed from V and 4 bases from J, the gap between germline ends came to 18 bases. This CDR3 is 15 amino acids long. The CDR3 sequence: CASRGTHQRLETQYF. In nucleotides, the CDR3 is TGTGCCAGCAGGGGCACCCACCAGAGGTTAGAGACCCAGTACTTC.

The CDR3 DNA reads as TGTGCCAGCAGCGTGGACAGGGGTGAGGGTGGCTACACCTTC. Translated: CASSVDRGEGGYTF. The chain joins TRBV7-2 to TRBJ1-2; TRBD1 matches 9 bases. The CDR3 is 14 residues long. CDR1 and CDR2 from the germline V gene are SGHTA and FQGNSA. V trimming: 5 bases; J trimming: 7 bases; junction bases outside the gene matches: 8.

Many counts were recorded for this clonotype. The CDR3, as DNA: TGTGCCAGCAGTTTACAGGGGTCCGGCTACACCTTC. Its protein is CASSLQGSGYTF. The rearrangement joins TRBV25-1 to TRBJ1-2, with 7 bases identical to TRBD1. The CDR3 extends over 12 amino acids. The V gene end was trimmed by 5 bases and the J gene end by 8 bases; junction bases not matched to a gene: 5. Per germline, CDR1 MGHDK and CDR2 SYGVNS.